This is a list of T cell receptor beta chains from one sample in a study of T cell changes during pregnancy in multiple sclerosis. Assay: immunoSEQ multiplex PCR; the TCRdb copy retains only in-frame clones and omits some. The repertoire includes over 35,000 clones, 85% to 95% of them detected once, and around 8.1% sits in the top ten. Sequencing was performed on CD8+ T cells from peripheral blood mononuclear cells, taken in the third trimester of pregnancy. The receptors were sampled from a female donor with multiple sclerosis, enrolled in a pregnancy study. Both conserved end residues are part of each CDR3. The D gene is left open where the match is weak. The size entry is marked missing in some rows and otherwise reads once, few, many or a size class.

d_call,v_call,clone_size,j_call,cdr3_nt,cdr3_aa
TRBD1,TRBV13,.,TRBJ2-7,TGTGCCAGCAGCTTAGCCCACAGGGGAGACGAGCAGTACTTC,CASSLAHRGDEQYF
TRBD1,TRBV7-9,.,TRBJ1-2,TGTGCCAGCAGCCCCGGGACAGGGGGCGATGGCTACACCTTC,CASSPGTGGDGYTF
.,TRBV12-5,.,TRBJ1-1,TGTGCTAGTGCCTTCCGGGTGAACACTGAAGCTTTCTTT,CASAFRVNTEAFF
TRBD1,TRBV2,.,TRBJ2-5,TGTGCCAGCAGTGCGGGACAGGGGGCTGAGACCCAGTACTTC,CASSAGQGAETQYF
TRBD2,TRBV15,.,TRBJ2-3,TGTGCCACCAGCAGAGATCTGACTAGCGGGAGTGTGGATACGCAGTATTTT,CATSRDLTSGSVDTQYF
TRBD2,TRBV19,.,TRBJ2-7,TGTTCCAGTAGTACTCAGCGGGGAGGTTACGAGCAGTACTTC,CSSSTQRGGYEQYF
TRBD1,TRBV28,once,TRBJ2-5,TGTGCCAGCAGTTTAACAGGGGGCGAAAGGGAGACCCAGTACTTC,CASSLTGGERETQYF
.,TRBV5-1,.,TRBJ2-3,TGCGCCAGCAGTACGACAGGGGAGGGGAGCACAGATACGCAGTATTTT,CASSTTGEGSTDTQYF
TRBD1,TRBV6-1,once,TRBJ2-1,TGTGCCAGCAGTGATGGACAGGAGCAGAATGAGCAGTTCTTC,CASSDGQEQNEQFF
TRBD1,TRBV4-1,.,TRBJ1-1,TGCGCCAGCAGCCTCGGGACAGGGGGAACTGAAGCTTTCTTT,CASSLGTGGTEAFF
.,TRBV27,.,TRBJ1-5,TGTGCCAGCAGTAACAACAGGGAACTACCCCAGCATTTT,CASSNNRELPQHF
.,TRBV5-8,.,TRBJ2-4,TGTGCCAGCAGCTTCGACATTCAGTACTTC,CASSFDIQYF
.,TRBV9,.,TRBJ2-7,TGTGCCAGCAGCGTGGCCTCCTCCTACGAGCAGTACTTC,CASSVASSYEQYF
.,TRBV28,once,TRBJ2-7,TGTGCCAGCAGTCTAACAGTTAGGGAGCAGTACTTC,CASSLTVREQYF
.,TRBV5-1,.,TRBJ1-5,TGCGCCAGCAGCTCGCGGGAGGGGAGCTATAGCAATCAGCCCCAGCATTTT,CASSSREGSYSNQPQHF
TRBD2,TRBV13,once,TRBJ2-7,TGTGCCAGCAGCTTAGTGTCTAGCGGAGTCCCTTCCTACGAGCAGTACTTC,CASSLVSSGVPSYEQYF
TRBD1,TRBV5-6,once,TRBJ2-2,TGTGCCAGCAGCTTATCGGACAGGGGGCCGAACACCGGGGAGCTGTTTTTT,CASSLSDRGPNTGELFF
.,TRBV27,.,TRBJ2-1,TGTGCCAGCAGTTTATTCCCAGGAGGGGCTTACAATGAGCAGTTCTTC,CASSLFPGGAYNEQFF
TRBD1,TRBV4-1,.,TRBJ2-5,TGCGCCAGCAGCCTGACAGGGGTTGGGGAGACCCAGTACTTC,CASSLTGVGETQYF
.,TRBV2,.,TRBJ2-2,TGTGCCAGCAGTGATGGCAGATGGACTACCGGGGAGCTGTTTTTT,CASSDGRWTTGELFF
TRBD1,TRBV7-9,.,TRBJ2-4,TGTGCCAGCAGCTTATGGGACAGGGGTCAAAACATTCAGTACTTC,CASSLWDRGQNIQYF
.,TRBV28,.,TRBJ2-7,TGTGCCAGCAGTTTTGCCCAAGGGGGCTACGAGCAGTACTTC,CASSFAQGGYEQYF
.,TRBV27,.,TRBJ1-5,TGTGCCAGCAGCCCCACTGTCCCTAATCAGCCCCAGCATTTT,CASSPTVPNQPQHF
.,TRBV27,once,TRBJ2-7,TGTGCCAGCAGTTTCGGGGGGCGCAGGGAGCAGTACTTC,CASSFGGRREQYF
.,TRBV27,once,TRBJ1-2,TGTGCCAGCAGTTTAATGCCCTACGGCTATGGCTACACCTTC,CASSLMPYGYGYTF
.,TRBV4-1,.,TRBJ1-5,TGCGCCAGCAGCCAAGACGTGTCAGGGGTTGGCAATCAGCCCCAGCATTTT,CASSQDVSGVGNQPQHF
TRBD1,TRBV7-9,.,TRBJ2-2,TGTGCCAGCAGCTTAGTTGGGGACAGGTGGTCCACCGGGGAGCTGTTTTTT,CASSLVGDRWSTGELFF
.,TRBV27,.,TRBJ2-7,TGTGCCAGCAGTTTGGGGAGGAAGGACTACGAGCAGTACTTC,CASSLGRKDYEQYF
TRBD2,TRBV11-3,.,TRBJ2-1,TGTGCCAGCAGCATTAGCGGGAGCTCCTACAATGAGCAGTTCTTC,CASSISGSSYNEQFF